Shown below are 10 T cell receptor beta chains from a single sample sequenced in a study of shared clonotypes between healthy human individuals. Naive CD8 cells lacked CD45RO and underwent positive selection for CCR7, leaving out terminally differentiated effector memory CD45RA+ cells. Only in-frame clones appear in the TCRdb table, and some are missing; sequencing was by immunoSEQ multiplex PCR. The repertoire holds a few million clones, with about 94% as singletons. Material for sequencing was naive CD8+ T cells from PBMCs. The receptors stem from a man aged 18-30 years in good health. Some clones in this sample may be carry-over from other donors' samples.

The J gene is TRBJ2-2, the V gene TRBV15; 10 nucleotides line up with TRBD2. Germline-derived CDR1 and CDR2 are LNHNV and YYDKDF (reference sequence). The CDR3 runs to 20 residues. The V and J ends lost 5 bases and 3 bases, in that order; junction bases with no gene match: 18. CDR3 in amino acids: CATSPHPPAGGPVDTGELFF. CDR3 DNA: TGTGCCACCAGCCCCCATCCCCCAGCGGGAGGGCCCGTGGACACCGGGGAGCTGTTTTTT.

This clone was seen only once. The chain couples TRBV4-2 to TRBJ2-3, with 7 bases that match TRBD2. V lost 3 bases to trimming and J lost 5 bases; unmatched junction nucleotides: 14. Germline V gene sequence: CDR1 LGHNA, CDR2 YNFKEQ. The CDR3 covers 17 residues. This CDR3 reads CASSHKGGGRGRDTQYF. Written as DNA, the CDR3 is TGTGCCAGCAGCCACAAGGGCGGCGGGAGAGGGCGAGATACGCAGTATTTT.

The chain recombines TRBV19 with TRBJ2-7; 8 bases are shared with TRBD2. J lost 3 bases, V lost 2 bases, and 6 bases had no gene match. The germline V gene encodes CDR1 LNHDA and CDR2 SQIVND (reference sequence). This CDR3 is 15 amino acids long. CDR3 in DNA: TGTGCCAGTAGTATAACAGCGGGAGTAGGCTACGAGCAGTACTTC. This gives the protein CASSITAGVGYEQYF.

In its sample, this clone was seen once. This chain joins TRBV19 and TRBJ2-2, with TRBD2 matching over 11 bases. V lost 8 bases and J lost 4; bases outside the gene matches: 3. CDR1 and CDR2 (germline): LNHDA, SQIVND (reference sequence). The CDR3 runs to 14 residues. The CDR3 DNA follows: TGTGCCAGTGGGACTAGCGGCTTCACCGGGGAGCTGTTTTTT. The encoded protein is CASGTSGFTGELFF.

The J gene is TRBJ2-5, the V gene TRBV28, with TRBD2 identical over 11 bases. The CDR3 has 14 amino acids. Germline V CDR1 and CDR2: MDHEN, SYDVKM. J was trimmed by 4 bases and V by 5 bases; bases with no gene match: 3. The DNA of the CDR3 is TGTGCCAGCAGTCTTAGCGGGAGGGGAGAGACCCAGTACTTC. Encoded protein: CASSLSGRGETQYF.

The chain employs TRBV6-6 and TRBJ2-6, with D possibly matching TRBD2 (6 bases). Looked up from germline, CDR1 is MNHNY and CDR2 is SVGAGI (reference sequence). CDR3 length: 15 amino acids. Trimming removed 7 bases at V and 1 base at J, with 11 bases between. This CDR3 is CASNPDYSGANVLTF. In DNA form, the CDR3 reads TGTGCCAGCAACCCGGACTATTCTGGGGCCAACGTCCTGACTTTC.

The chain couples TRBV7-9 to TRBJ2-1; 8 positions agree with TRBD2. This CDR3 contains 15 residues. V was pared by 4 bases and J by 2 bases, with 4 bases of the junction left unmatched. Per germline, CDR1 SEHNR and CDR2 FQNEAQ (reference sequence). Here the CDR3 DNA reads TGTGCCAGCAGCTCCAGCGGGAGTCCCTACAATGAGCAGTTCTTC. Translated: CASSSSGSPYNEQFF.

The chain uses TRBV18 and TRBJ2-7; no definite D call. Germline CDR1 reads KGHSH; CDR2 reads LQKENI. The V end was cut by 2 bases, the J end by 5 bases, with 10 bases between. This CDR3 comprises 13 residues. The CDR3 DNA reads TGTGCCAGCTCACCAAGACCAGCCCACGAGCAGTACTTC. Its translation is CASSPRPAHEQYF.

This clone was seen just once. The chain uses TRBV28 and TRBJ2-5, with no clear D. Trimming took 2 bases from V and 2 from J, leaving 12 bases between them. The CDR3 loop spans 15 amino acids. The V gene's germline CDR1 is MDHEN and CDR2 SYDVKM. CDR3 in amino acids: CASSLSSGAQETQYF. The CDR3 nucleotides read TGTGCCAGCAGTTTAAGCTCTGGAGCTCAAGAGACCCAGTACTTC.

The DNA of the CDR3 is TGTGCCAGCAGTTTATGGGGACAGTTAGGCACAGATACGCAGTATTTT. Its protein is CASSLWGQLGTDTQYF. The rearrangement uses TRBV27 and TRBJ2-3, with TRBD1 identical over 7 bases. This CDR3 comprises 16 residues. Trimming at V came to 1 base and at J to 1 base, leaving 5 bases not matched to a gene. Germline assignment: CDR1 MNHEY and CDR2 SMNVEV (reference sequence).